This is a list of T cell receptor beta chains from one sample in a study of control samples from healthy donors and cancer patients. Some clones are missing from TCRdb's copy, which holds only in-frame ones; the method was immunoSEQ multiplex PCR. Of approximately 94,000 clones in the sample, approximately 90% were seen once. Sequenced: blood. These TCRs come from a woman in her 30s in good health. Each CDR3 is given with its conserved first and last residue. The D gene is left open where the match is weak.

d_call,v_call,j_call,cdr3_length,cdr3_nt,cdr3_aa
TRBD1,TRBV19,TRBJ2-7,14,TGTGCCAGTAGCCTCAGACAGGGGTCCTACGAGCAGTACTTC,CASSLRQGSYEQYF
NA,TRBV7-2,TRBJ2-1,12,TGTGCCAGCAGCTTTGACTACAATGAGCAGTTCTTC,CASSFDYNEQFF
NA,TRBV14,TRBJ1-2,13,TGTGCCAGCATCCTACTGACATCCTATGGCTACACCTTC,CASILLTSYGYTF
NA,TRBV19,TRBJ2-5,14,TGTGCCAGTAGTATCGGGACATCCCAAGAGACCCAGTACTTC,CASSIGTSQETQYF
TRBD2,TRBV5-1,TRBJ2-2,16,TGCGCCAGCAGCTTGGCCGAACTAGCGGGAGCTGGGGAGCTGTTTTTT,CASSLAELAGAGELFF
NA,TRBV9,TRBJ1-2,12,TGTGCCAGCAGCGCAGATCTTTGGGGCTACACCTTC,CASSADLWGYTF
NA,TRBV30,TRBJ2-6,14,TGTGCCTGGAGTGCTGGCGCTGGGGCCAACGTCCTGACTTTC,CAWSAGAGANVLTF
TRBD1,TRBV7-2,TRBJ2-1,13,TGTGCCAGCAGCTCGGACAGGGCGTTTGAGCAGTTCTTC,CASSSDRAFEQFF
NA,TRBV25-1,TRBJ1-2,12,TGTGCCAGCAAATACGGCAACTATGGCTACACCTTC,CASKYGNYGYTF
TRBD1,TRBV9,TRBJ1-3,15,TGTGCCAGCAGCGAGACAGGGTTAGGTGGAAACACCATATATTTT,CASSETGLGGNTIYF
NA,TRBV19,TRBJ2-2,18,TGTGCCAGTAGTATAGCGGGACTCACGTCGGCGGTCACCGGGGAGCTGTTTTTT,CASSIAGLTSAVTGELFF
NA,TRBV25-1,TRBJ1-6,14,TGTGCCAGCAGTGAGTCCGTACATAATTCACCCCTCCACTTT,CASSESVHNSPLHF
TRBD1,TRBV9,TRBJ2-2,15,TGTGCCAGCAGCGTAGCTGAGGGGGCCGGCGGGGAGCTGTTTTTT,CASSVAEGAGGELFF
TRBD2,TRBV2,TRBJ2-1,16,TGTGCCAGCAGGACGGGACTACTAAGCTCCTACAATGAGCAGTTCTTC,CASRTGLLSSYNEQFF
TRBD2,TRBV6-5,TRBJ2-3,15,TGTGCCAGCACCTCGGGTAGCGGGAGCACAGATACGCAGTATTTT,CASTSGSGSTDTQYF